This TCR beta chain was captured by sequencing in a study of regulatory T cells in long-lasting Graves disease. This clonotype was counted ten times or more. iRepertoire HTBI primers and Arm-PCR of CDR3 regions built TCR beta libraries. The authors' processing: Analysis of the samples identified approximately 63 TRBV and 14 TRBJ segments. TCRdb ran MiXCR on the multiplex PCR reads and lists one entry per CDR3 protein. The V and J calls come from TCRdb's annotation, not from the publication. The sample holds roughly 350,000 distinct CDR3 sequences, 15% to 20% seen once. Germline V CDR1 and CDR2: DFQATT, SNEGSKA (reference sequence). There are 10 residues in the CDR3. Sample time point: newly diagnosed GD, antithyroid drugs for less than 3 months. PBMCs provided the RNA from which the TCR library was made. This sample was also put to use in a study of T cells in Graves' hyperthyroidism and ophthalmopathy.

The sequence derives from a man aged 35-49 years with Graves disease. Source: peripheral blood mononuclear cells (PBMCs), taken at new diagnosis, from a patient treated with antithyroid drugs. The chain employs TRBV20-1 and TRBJ2-3; D not certain. CDR3 sequence reads: CMPSDDTQYF. In DNA form, the CDR3 reads TGCATGCCCAGTGATGATACGCAGTATTTT.